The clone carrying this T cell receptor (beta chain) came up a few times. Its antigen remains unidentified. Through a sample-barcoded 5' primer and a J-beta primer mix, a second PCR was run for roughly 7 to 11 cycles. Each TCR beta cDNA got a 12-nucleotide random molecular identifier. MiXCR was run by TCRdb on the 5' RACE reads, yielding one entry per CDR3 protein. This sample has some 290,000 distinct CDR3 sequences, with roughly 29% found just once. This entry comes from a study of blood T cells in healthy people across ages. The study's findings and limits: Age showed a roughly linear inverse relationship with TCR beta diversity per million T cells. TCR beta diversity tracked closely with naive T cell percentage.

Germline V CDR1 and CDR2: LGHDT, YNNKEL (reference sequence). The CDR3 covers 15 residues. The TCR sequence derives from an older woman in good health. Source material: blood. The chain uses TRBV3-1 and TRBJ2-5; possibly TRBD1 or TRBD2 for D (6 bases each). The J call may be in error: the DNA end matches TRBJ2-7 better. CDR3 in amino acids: CASSPGASRIYEQYF. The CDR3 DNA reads TGTGCCAGCAGCCCGGGGGCTAGCAGGATCTACGAGCAGTACTTC.